This T cell receptor (beta chain) was recovered during a study of shared T cell receptors in the human thymus. V lost 7 bases, J lost 1 base, and 9 bases lay in between. This CDR3 contains 13 residues. CDR1 and CDR2 from the germline V gene are MNHEY and SMNVEV (reference sequence). Assay used: immunoSEQ multiplex PCR; TCRdb lists only in-frame clones, some missing. The sample records roughly 500,000 clones, around 82% being singletons. The same data also contributed to another study, on human thymus T cells. That paper states: Donor material was obtained from healthy Finnish infants undergoing corrective surgery for congenital heart defects. Thymus was obtained from resections taken during corrective heart surgery. Gene usage for V and J segments appeared biased in thymic and blood repertoires. Related research described thymic repertoires that were highly overlapping among unrelated individuals.

This chain joins TRBV27 and TRBJ2-3; D uncertain. Material for sequencing was thymocytes. The origin of this receptor is a boy younger than two with a congenital heart defect. The CDR3 here is CASTQQGTDTQYF. The CDR3 DNA reads TGTGCCAGCACCCAACAAGGCACAGATACGCAGTATTTT.